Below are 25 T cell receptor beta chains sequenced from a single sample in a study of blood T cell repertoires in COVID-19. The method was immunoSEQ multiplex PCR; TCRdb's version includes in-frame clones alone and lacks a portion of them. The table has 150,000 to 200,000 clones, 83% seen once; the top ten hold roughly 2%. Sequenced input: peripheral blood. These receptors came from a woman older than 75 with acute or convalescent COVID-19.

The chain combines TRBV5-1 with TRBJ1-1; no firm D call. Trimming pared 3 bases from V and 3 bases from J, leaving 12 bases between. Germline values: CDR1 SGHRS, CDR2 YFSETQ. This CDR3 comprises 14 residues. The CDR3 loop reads CASSSAGSHTEAFF. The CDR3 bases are TGCGCCAGCAGCTCAGCCGGGAGCCACACTGAAGCTTTCTTT.

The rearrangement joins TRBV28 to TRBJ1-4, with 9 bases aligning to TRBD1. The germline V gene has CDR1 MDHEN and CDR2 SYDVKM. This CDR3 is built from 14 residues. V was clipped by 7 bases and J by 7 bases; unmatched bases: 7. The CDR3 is CASIRRQGGEKLFF. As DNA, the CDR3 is TGTGCCAGCATTCGTCGACAGGGGGGTGAAAAACTGTTTTTT.

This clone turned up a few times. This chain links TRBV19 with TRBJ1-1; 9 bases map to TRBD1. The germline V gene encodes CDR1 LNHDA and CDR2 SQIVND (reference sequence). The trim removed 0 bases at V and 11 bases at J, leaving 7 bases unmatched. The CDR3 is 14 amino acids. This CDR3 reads CASSIDQGTGNAFF. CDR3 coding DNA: TGTGCCAGTAGTATAGATCAAGGGACAGGGAATGCTTTCTTT.

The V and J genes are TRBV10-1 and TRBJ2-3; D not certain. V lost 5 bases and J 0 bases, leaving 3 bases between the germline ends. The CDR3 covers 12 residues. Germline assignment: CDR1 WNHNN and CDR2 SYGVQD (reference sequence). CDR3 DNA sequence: TGCGCCAGCAGTTTAAGCACAGATACGCAGTATTTT. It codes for CASSLSTDTQYF.

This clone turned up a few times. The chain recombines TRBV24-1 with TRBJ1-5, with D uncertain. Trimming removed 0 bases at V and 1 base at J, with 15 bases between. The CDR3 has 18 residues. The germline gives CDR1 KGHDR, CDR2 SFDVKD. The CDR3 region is CATSDLLGFWRSNQPQHF. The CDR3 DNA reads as TGTGCCACCAGTGATTTGCTCGGTTTTTGGAGGAGCAATCAGCCCCAGCATTTT.

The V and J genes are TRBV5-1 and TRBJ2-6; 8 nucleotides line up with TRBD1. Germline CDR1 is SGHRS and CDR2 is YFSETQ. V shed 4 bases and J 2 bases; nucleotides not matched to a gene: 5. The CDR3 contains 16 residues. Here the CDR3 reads CASSPTGGTGANVLTF. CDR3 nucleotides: TGCGCCAGCAGCCCCACAGGGGGTACTGGGGCCAACGTCCTGACTTTC.

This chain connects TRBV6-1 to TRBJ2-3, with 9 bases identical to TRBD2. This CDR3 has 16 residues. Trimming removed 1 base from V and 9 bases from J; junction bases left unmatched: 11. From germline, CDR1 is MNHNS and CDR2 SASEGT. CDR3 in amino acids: CASSEVAGGMKFTQYF. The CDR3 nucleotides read TGTGCCAGCAGTGAAGTTGCGGGGGGGATGAAGTTCACGCAGTATTTT.

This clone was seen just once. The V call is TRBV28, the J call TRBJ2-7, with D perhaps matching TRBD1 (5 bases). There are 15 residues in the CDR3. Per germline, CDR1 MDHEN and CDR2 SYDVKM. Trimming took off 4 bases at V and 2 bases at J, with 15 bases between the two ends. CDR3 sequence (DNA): TGTGCCAGCAGTTCTCGCGACAGCCGGGCCTACGAGCAGTACTTC. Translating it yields CASSSRDSRAYEQYF.

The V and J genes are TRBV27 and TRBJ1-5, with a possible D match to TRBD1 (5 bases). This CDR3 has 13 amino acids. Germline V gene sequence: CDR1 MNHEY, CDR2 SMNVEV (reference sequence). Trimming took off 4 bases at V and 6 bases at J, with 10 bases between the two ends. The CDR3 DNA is TGTGCCAGCAGTTCAGGGTTGGGTCAGCCCCAGCATTTT. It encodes CASSSGLGQPQHF.

The CDR3 reads CASSGASGRFSSYNEQFF. The CDR3 DNA reads TGTGCCAGCAGTGGCGCTAGCGGGAGGTTTAGCTCCTACAATGAGCAGTTCTTC. V and J are TRBV2 and TRBJ2-1; TRBD2 agrees at 11 bases. The V and J ends lost 4 bases and 0 bases, in that order; junction bases with no gene match: 8. CDR1 is SNHLY, CDR2 FYNNEI, per germline. The CDR3 is 18 amino acids.

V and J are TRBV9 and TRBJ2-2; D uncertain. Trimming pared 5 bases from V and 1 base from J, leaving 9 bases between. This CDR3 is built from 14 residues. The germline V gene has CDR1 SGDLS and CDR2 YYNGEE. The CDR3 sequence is CASSPRVNTGELFF. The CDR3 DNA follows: TGTGCCAGCAGTCCCCGGGTGAACACCGGGGAGCTGTTTTTT.

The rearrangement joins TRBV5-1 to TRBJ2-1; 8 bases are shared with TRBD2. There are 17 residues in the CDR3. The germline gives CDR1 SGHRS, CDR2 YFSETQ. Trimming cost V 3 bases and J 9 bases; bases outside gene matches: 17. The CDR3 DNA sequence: TGCGCCAGCAGCTGGCTCGCGGGGGGCCCTAACGGGGGTGAGCAGTTCTTC. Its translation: CASSWLAGGPNGGEQFF.

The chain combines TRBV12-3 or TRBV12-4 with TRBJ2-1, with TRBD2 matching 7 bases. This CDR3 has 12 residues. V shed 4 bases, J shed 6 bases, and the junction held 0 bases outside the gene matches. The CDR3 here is CASSSGGNEQFF. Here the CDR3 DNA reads TGTGCCAGCAGTTCGGGAGGCAATGAGCAGTTCTTC.

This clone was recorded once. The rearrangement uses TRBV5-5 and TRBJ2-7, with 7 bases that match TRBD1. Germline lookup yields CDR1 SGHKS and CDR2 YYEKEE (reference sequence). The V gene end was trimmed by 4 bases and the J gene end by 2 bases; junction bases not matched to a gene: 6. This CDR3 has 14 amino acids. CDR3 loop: CASSISGGAYEQYF. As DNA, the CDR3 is TGTGCCAGCAGCATTTCAGGGGGTGCCTACGAGCAGTACTTC.

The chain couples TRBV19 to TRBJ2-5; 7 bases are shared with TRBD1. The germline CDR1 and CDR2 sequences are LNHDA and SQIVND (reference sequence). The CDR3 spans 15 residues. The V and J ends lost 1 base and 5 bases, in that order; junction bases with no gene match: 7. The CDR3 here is CASSIVAGGLETQYF. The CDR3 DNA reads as TGTGCCAGTAGTATAGTGGCAGGGGGTTTGGAGACCCAGTACTTC.

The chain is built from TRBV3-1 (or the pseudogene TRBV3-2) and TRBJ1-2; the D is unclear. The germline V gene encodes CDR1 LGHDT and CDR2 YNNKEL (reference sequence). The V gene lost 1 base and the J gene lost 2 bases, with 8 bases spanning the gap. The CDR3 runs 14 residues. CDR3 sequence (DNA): TGTGCCAGCAGCCAAGTCGACTTAAACTATGGCTACACCTTC. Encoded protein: CASSQVDLNYGYTF.

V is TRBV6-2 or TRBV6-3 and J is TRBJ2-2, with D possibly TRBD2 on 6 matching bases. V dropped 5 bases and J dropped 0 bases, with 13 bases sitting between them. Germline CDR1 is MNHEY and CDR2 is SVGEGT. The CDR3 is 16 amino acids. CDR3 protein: CASSNSGTSNTGELFF. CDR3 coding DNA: TGTGCCAGCAGTAATTCCGGGACTTCGAACACCGGGGAGCTGTTTTTT.

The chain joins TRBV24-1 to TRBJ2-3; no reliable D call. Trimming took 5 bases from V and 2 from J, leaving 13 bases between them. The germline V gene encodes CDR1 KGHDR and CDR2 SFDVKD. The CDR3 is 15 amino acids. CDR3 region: CATSGGSEPTDTQYF. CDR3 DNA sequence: TGTGCCACCAGTGGCGGAAGCGAACCCACAGATACGCAGTATTTT.

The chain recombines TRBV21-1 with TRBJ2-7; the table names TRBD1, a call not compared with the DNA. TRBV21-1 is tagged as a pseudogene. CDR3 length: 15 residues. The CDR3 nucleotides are TGTGCCAGCAGCCCCAGGGGGACAGGGTCCTACGAGCAGTACTTC. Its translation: CASSPRGTGSYEQYF.

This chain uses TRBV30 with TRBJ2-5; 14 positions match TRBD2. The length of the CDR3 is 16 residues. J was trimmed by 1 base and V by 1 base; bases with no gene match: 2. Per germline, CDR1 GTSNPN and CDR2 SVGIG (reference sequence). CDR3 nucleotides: TGTGCCTGGAGTGCGGGGACTAGCGGGGGCCAAGAGACCCAGTACTTC. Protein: CAWSAGTSGGQETQYF. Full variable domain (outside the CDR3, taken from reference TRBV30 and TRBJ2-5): SQTIHQWPATLVQPVGSPLSLECTVEGTSNPNLYWYRQAAGRGLQLLFYSVGIGQISSEVPQNLSASRPQDRQFILSSKKLLLSDSGFYLCAWSAGTSGGQETQYFGPGTRLLVL.

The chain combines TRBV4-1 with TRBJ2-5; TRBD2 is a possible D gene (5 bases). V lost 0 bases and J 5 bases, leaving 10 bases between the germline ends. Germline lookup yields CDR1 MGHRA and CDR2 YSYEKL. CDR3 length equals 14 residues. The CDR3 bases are TGCGCCAGCAGCCAAGACTCTTCGGGGGAGACCCAGTACTTC. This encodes CASSQDSSGETQYF.

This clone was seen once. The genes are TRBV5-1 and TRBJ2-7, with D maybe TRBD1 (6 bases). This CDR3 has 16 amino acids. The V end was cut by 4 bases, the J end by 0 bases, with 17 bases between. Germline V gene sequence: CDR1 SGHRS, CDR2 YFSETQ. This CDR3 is CASSLRQARISYEQYF. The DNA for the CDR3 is TGCGCCAGCAGCCTCAGACAGGCAAGAATCTCCTACGAGCAGTACTTC.

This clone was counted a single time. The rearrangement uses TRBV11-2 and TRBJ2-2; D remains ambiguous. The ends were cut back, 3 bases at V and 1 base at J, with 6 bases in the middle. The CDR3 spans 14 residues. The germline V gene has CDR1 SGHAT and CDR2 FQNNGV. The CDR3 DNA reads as TGTGCCAGCAGCTTTAATATGAACACCGGGGAGCTGTTTTTT. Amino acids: CASSFNMNTGELFF.

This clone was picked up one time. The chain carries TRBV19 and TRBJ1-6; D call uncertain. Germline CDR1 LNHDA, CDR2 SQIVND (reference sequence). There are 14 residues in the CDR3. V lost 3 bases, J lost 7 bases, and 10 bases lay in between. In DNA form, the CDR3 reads TGTGCCAGTAGTATTCGAGGGTTCAATTCACCCCTCCACTTT. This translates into CASSIRGFNSPLHF.

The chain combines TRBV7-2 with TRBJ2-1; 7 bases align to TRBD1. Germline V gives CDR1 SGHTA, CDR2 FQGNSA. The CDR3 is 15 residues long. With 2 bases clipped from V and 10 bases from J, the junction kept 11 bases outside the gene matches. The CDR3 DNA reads TGTGCCAGCAGCTTACAGGGGGTCGGGTCCAGGGAGCAGTTCTTC. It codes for CASSLQGVGSREQFF.